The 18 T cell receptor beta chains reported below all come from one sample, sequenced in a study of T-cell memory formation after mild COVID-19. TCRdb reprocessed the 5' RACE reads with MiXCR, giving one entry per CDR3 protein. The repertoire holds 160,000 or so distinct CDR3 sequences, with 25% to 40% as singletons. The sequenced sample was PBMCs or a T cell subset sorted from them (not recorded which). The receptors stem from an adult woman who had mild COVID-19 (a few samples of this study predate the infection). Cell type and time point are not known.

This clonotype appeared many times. In nucleotides, the CDR3 is TGTGCCATCAGTGAAAAGTACCAAGAGACCCAGTACTTC. Its protein is CAISEKYQETQYF. The chain carries TRBV10-3 and TRBJ2-5; the D is unclear. Germline CDR1 is ENHRY and CDR2 is SYGVKD. This CDR3 has 13 amino acids. Trimming took off 3 bases at V and 0 bases at J, with 5 bases between the two ends.

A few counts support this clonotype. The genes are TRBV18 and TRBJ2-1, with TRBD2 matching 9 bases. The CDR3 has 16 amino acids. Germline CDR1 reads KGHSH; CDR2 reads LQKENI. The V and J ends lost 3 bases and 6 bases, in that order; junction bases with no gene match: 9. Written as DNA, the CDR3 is TGTGCCAGCTCACCTATAGCGGGAGAGGGGGCCAATGAGCAGTTCTTC. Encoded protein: CASSPIAGEGANEQFF.

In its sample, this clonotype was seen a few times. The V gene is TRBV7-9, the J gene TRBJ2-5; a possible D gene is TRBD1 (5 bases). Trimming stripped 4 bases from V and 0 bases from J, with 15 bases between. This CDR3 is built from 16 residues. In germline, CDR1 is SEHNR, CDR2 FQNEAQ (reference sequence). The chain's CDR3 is CASSSTRTGYQETQYF. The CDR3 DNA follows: TGTGCCAGCAGCTCTACCCGAACAGGTTACCAAGAGACCCAGTACTTC.

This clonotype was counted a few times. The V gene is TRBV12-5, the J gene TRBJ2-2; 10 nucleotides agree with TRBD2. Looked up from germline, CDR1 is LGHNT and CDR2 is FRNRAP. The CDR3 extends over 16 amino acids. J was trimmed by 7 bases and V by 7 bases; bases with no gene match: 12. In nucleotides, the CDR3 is TGTGCTAGTGCCACGGGGCTAGCGGGGGACGGCGGGGAGCTGTTTTTT. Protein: CASATGLAGDGGELFF. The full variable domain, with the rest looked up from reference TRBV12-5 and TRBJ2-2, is DARVTQTPRHKVTEMGQEVTMRCQPILGHNTVFWYRQTMMQGLELLAYFRNRAPLDDSGMPKDRFSAEMPDATLATLKIQPSEPRDSAVYFCASATGLAGDGGELFFGEGSRLTVL.

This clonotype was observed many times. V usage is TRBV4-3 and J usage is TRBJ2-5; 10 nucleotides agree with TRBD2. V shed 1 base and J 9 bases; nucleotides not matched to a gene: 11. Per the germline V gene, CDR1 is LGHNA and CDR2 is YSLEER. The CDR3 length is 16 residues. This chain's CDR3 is CASSQVSSPAGGPQYF. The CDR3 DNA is TGCGCCAGCAGCCAAGTTTCCTCGCCAGCGGGAGGGCCCCAGTACTTC.

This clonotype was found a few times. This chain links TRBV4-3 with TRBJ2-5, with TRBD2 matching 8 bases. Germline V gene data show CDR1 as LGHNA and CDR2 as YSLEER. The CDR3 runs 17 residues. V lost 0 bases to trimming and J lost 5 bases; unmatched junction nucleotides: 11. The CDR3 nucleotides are TGCGCCAGCAGCCAAGATCACGGGAGGGCCCTCGGGGAGACCCAGTACTTC. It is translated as CASSQDHGRALGETQYF.

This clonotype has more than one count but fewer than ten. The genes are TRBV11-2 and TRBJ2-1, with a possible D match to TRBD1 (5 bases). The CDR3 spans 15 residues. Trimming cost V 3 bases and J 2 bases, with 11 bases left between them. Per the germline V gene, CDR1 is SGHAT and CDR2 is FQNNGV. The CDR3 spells CASSFGRAAYNEQFF. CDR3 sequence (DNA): TGTGCCAGCAGCTTCGGCAGGGCCGCCTACAATGAGCAGTTCTTC. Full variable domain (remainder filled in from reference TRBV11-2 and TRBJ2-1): EAGVAQSPRYKIIEKRQSVAFWCNPISGHATLYWYQQILGQGPKLLIQFQNNGVVDDSQLPKDRFSAERLKGVDSTLKIQPAKLEDSAVYLCASSFGRAAYNEQFFGPGTRLTVL.

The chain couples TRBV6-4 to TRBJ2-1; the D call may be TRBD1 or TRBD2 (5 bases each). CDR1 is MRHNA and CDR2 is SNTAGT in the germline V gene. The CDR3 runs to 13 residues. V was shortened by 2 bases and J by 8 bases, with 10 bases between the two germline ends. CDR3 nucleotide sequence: TGTGCCAGCAGTGACAGTAGGGACCATGAGCAGTTCTTC. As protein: CASSDSRDHEQFF.

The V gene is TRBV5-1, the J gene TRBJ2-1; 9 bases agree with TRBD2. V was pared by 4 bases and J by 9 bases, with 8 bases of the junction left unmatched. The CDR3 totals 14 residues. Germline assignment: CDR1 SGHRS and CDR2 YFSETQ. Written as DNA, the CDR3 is TGCGCCAGCAGCGCCGAGACTAGCGGTGGTGAGCAGTTCTTC. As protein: CASSAETSGGEQFF.

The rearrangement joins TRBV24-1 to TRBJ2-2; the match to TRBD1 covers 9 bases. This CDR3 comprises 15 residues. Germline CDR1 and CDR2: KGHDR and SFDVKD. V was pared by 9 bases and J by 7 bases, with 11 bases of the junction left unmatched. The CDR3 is CATGGHRGLIGELFF. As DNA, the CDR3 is TGTGCCACCGGGGGACACAGGGGGCTTATCGGGGAGCTGTTTTTT.

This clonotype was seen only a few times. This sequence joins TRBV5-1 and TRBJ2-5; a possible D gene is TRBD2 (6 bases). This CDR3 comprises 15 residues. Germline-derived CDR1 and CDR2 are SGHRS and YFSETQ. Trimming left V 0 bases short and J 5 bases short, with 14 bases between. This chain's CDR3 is CASSLDPGVDETQYF. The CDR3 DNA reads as TGCGCCAGCAGCTTGGATCCGGGAGTCGACGAGACCCAGTACTTC. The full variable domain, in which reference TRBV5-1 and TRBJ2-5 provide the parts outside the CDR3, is KAGVTQTPRYLIKTRGQQVTLSCSPISGHRSVSWYQQTPGQGLQFLFEYFSETQRNKGNFPGRFSGRQFSNSRSEMNVSTLELGDSALYLCASSLDPGVDETQYFGPGTRLLVL.

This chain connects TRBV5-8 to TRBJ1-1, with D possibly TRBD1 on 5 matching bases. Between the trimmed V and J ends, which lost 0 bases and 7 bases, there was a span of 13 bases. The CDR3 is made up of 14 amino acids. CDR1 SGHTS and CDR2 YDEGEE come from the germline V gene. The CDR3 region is CASSLGRERNEAFF. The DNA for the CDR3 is TGTGCCAGCAGCTTGGGCAGGGAGAGGAATGAAGCTTTCTTT.

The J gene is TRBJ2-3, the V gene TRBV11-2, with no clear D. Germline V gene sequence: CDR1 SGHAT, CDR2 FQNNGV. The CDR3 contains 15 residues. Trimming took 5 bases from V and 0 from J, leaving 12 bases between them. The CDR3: CASSPWEGSTDTQYF. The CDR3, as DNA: TGTGCCAGCAGCCCGTGGGAAGGCAGCACAGATACGCAGTATTTT. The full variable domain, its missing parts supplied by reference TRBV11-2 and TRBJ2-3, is EAGVAQSPRYKIIEKRQSVAFWCNPISGHATLYWYQQILGQGPKLLIQFQNNGVVDDSQLPKDRFSAERLKGVDSTLKIQPAKLEDSAVYLCASSPWEGSTDTQYFGPGTRLTVL.

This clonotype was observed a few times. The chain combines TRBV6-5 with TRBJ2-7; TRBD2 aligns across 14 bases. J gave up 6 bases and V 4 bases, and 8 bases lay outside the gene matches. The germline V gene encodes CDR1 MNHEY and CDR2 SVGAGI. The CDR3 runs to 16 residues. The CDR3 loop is CASSLTSGRASVEQYF. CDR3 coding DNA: TGTGCCAGCAGTTTGACTAGCGGGAGGGCCTCCGTCGAGCAGTACTTC.

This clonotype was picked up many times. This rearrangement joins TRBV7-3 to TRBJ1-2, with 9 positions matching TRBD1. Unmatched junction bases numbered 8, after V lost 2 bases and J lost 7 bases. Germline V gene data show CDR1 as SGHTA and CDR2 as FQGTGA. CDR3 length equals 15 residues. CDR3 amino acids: CASSLGTGIVGGYTF. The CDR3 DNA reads TGTGCCAGCAGCTTAGGGACAGGGATCGTGGGTGGCTACACCTTC.

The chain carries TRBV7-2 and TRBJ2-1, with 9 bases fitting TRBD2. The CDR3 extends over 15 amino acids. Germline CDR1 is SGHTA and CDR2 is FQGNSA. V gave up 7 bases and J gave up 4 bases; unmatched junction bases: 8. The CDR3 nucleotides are TGTGCCAGCACTACCGGACTAGCGACTTACAATGAGCAGTTCTTC. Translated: CASTTGLATYNEQFF. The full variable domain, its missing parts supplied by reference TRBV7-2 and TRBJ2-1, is GAGVSQSPSNKVTEKGKDVELRCDPISGHTALYWYRQSLGQGLEFLIYFQGNSAPDKSGLPSDRFSAERTGGSVSTLTIQRTQQEDSAVYLCASTTGLATYNEQFFGPGTRLTVL.

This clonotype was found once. CDR3 protein: CASSLRRMVGYTF. The CDR3 DNA reads as TGTGCCAGCAGCTTGCGGAGGATGGTTGGCTACACCTTC. The chain recombines TRBV5-4 with TRBJ1-2, with no clear D. In germline, CDR1 is SGHNT, CDR2 YYREEE (reference sequence). The CDR3 spans 13 residues. V lost 1 base and J lost 7, with 11 bases in between.

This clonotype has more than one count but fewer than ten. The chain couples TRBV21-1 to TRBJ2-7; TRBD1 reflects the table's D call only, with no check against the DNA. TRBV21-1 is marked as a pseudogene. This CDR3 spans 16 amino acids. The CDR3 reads CASSPWADRGSYEQYF. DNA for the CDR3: TGTGCCAGCAGCCCCTGGGCGGACAGGGGGTCCTACGAGCAGTACTTC.